Listed below are T cell receptor beta chains from one sample, sequenced in a study of shared clonotypes between healthy human individuals. TCRdb's table, derived via immunoSEQ multiplex PCR, lists solely in-frame clones and lacks some. In the table there are some 470,000 clones, over 60% of which are singletons. Sample: PBMCs. All receptors derive from a woman aged 40 to 49 in good health. Some clones in this sample may be carry-over from other donors' samples. The CDR3 runs from the conserved cysteine through the conserved F or W. A D gene is named only where the DNA matches it firmly. Rows give clone size only sometimes, using once, few, many, or a class for an expanded clone.

J: TRBJ2-7; D: NA; V: TRBV27; size: NA; length: 12; CDR3: CASSSLDYEQYF; DNA: TGTGCCAGCAGCTCGTTAGATTACGAGCAGTACTTC
J: TRBJ2-7; D: TRBD1; V: TRBV19; size: NA; length: 14; CDR3: CASSFGDSTYEQYF; DNA: TGTGCCAGTAGTTTCGGGGACAGCACCTACGAGCAGTACTTC
J: TRBJ2-4; D: NA; V: TRBV11-1; size: NA; length: 14; CDR3: CASSPYGTENIQYF; DNA: TGTGCCAGCAGCCCATACGGCACGGAAAACATTCAGTACTTC
J: TRBJ1-5; D: NA; V: TRBV28; size: NA; length: 13; CDR3: CASSLPGGQPQHF; DNA: TGTGCCAGCAGTTTACCGGGGGGTCAGCCCCAGCATTTT
J: TRBJ1-2; D: TRBD1; V: TRBV19; size: NA; length: 15; CDR3: CASSIGGQGLYGYTF; DNA: TGTGCCAGTAGTATAGGAGGACAGGGTCTCTATGGCTACACCTTC
J: TRBJ2-1; D: NA; V: TRBV9; size: NA; length: 15; CDR3: CASSVGEILYNEQFF; DNA: TGTGCCAGCAGCGTAGGAGAGATTTTATACAATGAGCAGTTCTTC
J: TRBJ2-7; D: NA; V: TRBV15; size: NA; length: 15; CDR3: CATSRDRGSWKEQYF; DNA: TGTGCCACCAGCAGAGATAGAGGGTCCTGGAAAGAGCAGTACTTC
J: TRBJ2-3; D: NA; V: TRBV6-5; size: NA; length: 15; CDR3: CASSYSSLALHTQYF; DNA: TGTGCCAGCAGTTACTCTAGTCTAGCGCTACATACGCAGTATTTT
J: TRBJ2-1; D: TRBD2; V: TRBV30; size: NA; length: 16; CDR3: CAWSVPWGGRGNEQFF; DNA: TGTGCCTGGAGTGTCCCCTGGGGCGGGAGGGGCAATGAGCAGTTCTTC
J: TRBJ1-2; D: NA; V: TRBV21-1; size: NA; length: 16; CDR3: CASSKAIRDRGSGYTF; DNA: TGTGCCAGCAGCAAAGCCATCCGGGACAGGGGATCCGGCTACACCTTC
J: TRBJ2-1; D: TRBD2; V: TRBV5-1; size: NA; length: 15; CDR3: CASRPGWEGPNEQFF; DNA: TGCGCCAGCAGACCTGGGTGGGAGGGCCCTAATGAGCAGTTCTTC
J: TRBJ2-3; D: TRBD1; V: TRBV19; size: few; length: 14; CDR3: CASSRQGSTDTQYF; DNA: TGTGCCAGTAGCCGACAGGGGAGCACAGATACGCAGTATTTT
J: TRBJ2-1; D: TRBD2; V: TRBV19; size: NA; length: 16; CDR3: CASSIATSGRDNEQFF; DNA: TGTGCCAGTAGTATAGCGACTAGCGGGAGGGACAATGAGCAGTTCTTC
J: TRBJ2-7; D: TRBD2; V: TRBV4-2; size: NA; length: 16; CDR3: CASSQEAGGPSYEQYF; DNA: TGTGCCAGCAGCCAAGAAGCGGGAGGGCCCTCCTACGAGCAGTACTTC
J: TRBJ2-1; D: NA; V: TRBV18; size: few; length: 16; CDR3: CASSPPLADSYNEQFF; DNA: TGTGCCAGCTCACCACCGTTAGCGGACTCCTACAATGAGCAGTTCTTC
J: TRBJ2-1; D: NA; V: TRBV5-4; size: NA; length: 16; CDR3: CASSPQLASLANEQFF; DNA: TGTGCCAGCAGCCCCCAGCTAGCATCCCTGGCTAATGAGCAGTTCTTC
J: TRBJ1-1; D: NA; V: TRBV30; size: few; length: 14; CDR3: CAWRPKSEYTEAFF; DNA: TGTGCCTGGAGACCCAAGTCGGAGTACACTGAAGCTTTCTTT
J: TRBJ1-4; D: TRBD1; V: TRBV14; size: NA; length: 16; CDR3: CASSQTSYRGGEKLFF; DNA: TGTGCCAGCAGCCAAACAAGCTACAGGGGTGGCGAAAAACTGTTTTTT
J: TRBJ2-5; D: TRBD2; V: TRBV6-5; size: NA; length: 15; CDR3: CASSSPLAGGETQYF; DNA: TGTGCCAGCAGTTCCCCCCTCGCGGGGGGGGAGACCCAGTACTTC
J: TRBJ2-1; D: NA; V: TRBV19; size: NA; length: 13; CDR3: CASSTSRANEQFF; DNA: TGTGCCAGTAGTACATCTAGGGCCAATGAGCAGTTCTTC
J: TRBJ2-2; D: NA; V: TRBV6-5; size: NA; length: 14; CDR3: CASSFGPYTGELFF; DNA: TGTGCCAGCAGTTTCGGGCCGTACACCGGGGAGCTGTTTTTT
J: TRBJ2-1; D: TRBD1; V: TRBV4-3; size: once; length: 15; CDR3: CASSHTGQGFSEQFF; DNA: TGCGCCAGCAGCCACACGGGACAGGGGTTTAGTGAGCAGTTCTTC
J: TRBJ2-1; D: TRBD2; V: TRBV14; size: NA; length: 15; CDR3: CASSPWREVSNEQFF; DNA: TGTGCCAGCAGCCCCTGGCGGGAGGTGTCCAATGAGCAGTTCTTC
J: TRBJ1-5; D: TRBD1; V: TRBV5-5; size: many; length: 15; CDR3: CASSGTGGRDQPQHF; DNA: TGTGCCAGCAGCGGAACAGGGGGACGAGATCAGCCCCAGCATTTT
J: TRBJ1-5; D: NA; V: TRBV7-8; size: NA; length: 12; CDR3: CASSFGGQPQHF; DNA: TGTGCCAGCAGCTTCGGGGGGCAGCCCCAGCATTTT
J: TRBJ1-6; D: NA; V: TRBV6-6; size: NA; length: 15; CDR3: CASSLNPGGNSPLHF; DNA: TGTGCCAGCAGTCTCAATCCGGGAGGTAATTCACCCCTCCACTTT